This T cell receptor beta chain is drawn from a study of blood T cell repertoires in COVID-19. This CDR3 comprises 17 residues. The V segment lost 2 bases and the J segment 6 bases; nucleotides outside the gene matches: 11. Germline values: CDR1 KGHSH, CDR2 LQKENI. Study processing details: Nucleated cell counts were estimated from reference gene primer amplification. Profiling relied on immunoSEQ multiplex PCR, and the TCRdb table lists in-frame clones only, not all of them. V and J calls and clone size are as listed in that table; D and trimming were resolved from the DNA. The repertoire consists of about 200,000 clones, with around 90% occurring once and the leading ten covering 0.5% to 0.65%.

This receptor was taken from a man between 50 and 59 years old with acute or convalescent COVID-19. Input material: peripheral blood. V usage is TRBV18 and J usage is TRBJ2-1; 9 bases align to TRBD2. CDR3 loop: CASSPSQSAGGPNEQFF. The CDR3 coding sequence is TGTGCCAGCTCACCATCTCAATCGGCGGGAGGGCCCAATGAGCAGTTCTTC.